The TCR beta chain described here comes from a study of shared clonotypes between healthy human individuals. Study overall: CD4 naive cells filled three plates per donor, CD4 memory three, CD8 naive two and CD8 memory one.

Sorted subsets were amplified in replicate PCRs using approximately 0.2 ug DNA, approximately 30,000 T cell genomes. Assay used: immunoSEQ multiplex PCR; TCRdb lists only in-frame clones, some missing. The table includes about 1 million clones, more than 60% detected once. General observations from the study: Rarefaction exposed incomplete sorted-subset sequencing despite large depth.

CDR1 SGDLS and CDR2 YYNGEE come from the germline V gene. This CDR3 spans 15 amino acids. V was shortened by 0 bases and J by 6 bases, with 12 bases between the two germline ends. With respect to this clone: Its specificity is unknown.

This TCR was sampled from a man younger than 35 in good health. Sequencing input: memory CD4+ T cells sorted from blood. Subset denoted: CD45RA-negative fraction. The chain combines TRBV9 with TRBJ2-2; D is possibly TRBD1 (6 bases). This CDR3 is CASSVGPRGSGELFF. In DNA, the CDR3 is TGTGCCAGCAGCGTAGGGCCTAGGGGGTCCGGGGAGCTGTTTTTT.